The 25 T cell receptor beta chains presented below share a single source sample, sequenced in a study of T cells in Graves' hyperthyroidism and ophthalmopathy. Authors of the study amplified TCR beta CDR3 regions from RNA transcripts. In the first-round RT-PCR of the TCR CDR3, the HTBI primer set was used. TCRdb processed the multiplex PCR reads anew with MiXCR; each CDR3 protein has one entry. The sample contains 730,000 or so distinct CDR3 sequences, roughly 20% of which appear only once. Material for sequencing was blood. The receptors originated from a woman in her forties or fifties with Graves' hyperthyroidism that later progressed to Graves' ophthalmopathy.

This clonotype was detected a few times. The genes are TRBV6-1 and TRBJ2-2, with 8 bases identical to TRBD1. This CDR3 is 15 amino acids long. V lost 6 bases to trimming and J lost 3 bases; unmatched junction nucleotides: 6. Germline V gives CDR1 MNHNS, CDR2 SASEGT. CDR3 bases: TGTGCCAGCAGCTGGGACAGGCGTTACACCGGGGAGCTGTTTTTT. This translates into CASSWDRRYTGELFF.

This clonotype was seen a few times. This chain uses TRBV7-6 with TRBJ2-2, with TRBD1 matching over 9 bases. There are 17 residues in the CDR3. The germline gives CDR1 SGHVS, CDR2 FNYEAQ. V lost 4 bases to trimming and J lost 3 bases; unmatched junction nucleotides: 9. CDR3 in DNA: TGTGCCAGCAGCTCCGCCCGTGGACAGGGGTACACCGGGGAGCTGTTTTTT. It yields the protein CASSSARGQGYTGELFF.

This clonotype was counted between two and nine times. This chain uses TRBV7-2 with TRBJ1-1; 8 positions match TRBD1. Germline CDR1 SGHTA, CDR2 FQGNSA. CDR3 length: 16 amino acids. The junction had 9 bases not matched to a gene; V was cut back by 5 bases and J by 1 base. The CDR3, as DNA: TGTGCCAGCAGCCCATGGACAGGGACGGGGAACACTGAAGCTTTCTTT. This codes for CASSPWTGTGNTEAFF.

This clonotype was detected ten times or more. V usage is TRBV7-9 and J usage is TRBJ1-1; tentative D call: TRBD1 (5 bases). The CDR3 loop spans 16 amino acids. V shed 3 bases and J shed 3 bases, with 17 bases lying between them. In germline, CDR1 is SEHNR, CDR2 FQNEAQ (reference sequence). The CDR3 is CASSFPDKGRDTEAFF. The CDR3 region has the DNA TGTGCCAGCAGCTTCCCGGACAAAGGGAGAGACACTGAAGCTTTCTTT.

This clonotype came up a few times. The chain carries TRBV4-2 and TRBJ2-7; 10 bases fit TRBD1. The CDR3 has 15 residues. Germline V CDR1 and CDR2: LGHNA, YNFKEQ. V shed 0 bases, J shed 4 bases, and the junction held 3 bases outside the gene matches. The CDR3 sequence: CASSQERQGAYEQYF. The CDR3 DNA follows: TGTGCCAGCAGCCAAGAAAGACAGGGGGCGTACGAGCAGTACTTC.

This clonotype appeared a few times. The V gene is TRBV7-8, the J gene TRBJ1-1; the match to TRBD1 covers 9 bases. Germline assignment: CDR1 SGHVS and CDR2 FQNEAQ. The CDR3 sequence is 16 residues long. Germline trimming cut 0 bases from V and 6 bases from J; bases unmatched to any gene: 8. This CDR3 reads CASSLAYSGQGPEAFF. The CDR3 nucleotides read TGTGCCAGCAGCTTAGCGTACTCAGGACAGGGGCCTGAAGCTTTCTTT.

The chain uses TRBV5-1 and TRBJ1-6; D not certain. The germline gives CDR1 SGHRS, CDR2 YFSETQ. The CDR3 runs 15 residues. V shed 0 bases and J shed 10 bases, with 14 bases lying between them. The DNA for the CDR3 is TGCGCCAGCAGCTTGGTGGCGGCCTCGGGGTCACCCCTCCACTTT. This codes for CASSLVAASGSPLHF.

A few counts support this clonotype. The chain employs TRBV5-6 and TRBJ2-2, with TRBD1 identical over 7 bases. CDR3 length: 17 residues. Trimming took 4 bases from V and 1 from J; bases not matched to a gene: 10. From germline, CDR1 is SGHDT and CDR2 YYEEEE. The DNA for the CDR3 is TGTGCCAGCAGCCGTAACGGACAGGTCATGAACACCGGGGAGCTGTTTTTT. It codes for CASSRNGQVMNTGELFF.

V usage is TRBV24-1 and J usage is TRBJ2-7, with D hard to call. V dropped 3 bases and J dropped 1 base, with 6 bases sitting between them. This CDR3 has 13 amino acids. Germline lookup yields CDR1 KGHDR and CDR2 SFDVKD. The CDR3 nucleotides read TGTGCCACCAGTGATGAGGTGTCCTACGAGCAGTACTTC. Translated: CATSDEVSYEQYF.

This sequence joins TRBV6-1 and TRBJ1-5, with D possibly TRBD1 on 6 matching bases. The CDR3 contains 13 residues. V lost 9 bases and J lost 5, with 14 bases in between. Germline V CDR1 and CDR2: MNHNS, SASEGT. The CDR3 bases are TGTGCCAGTCGCGGACAGATCCATCAGCCCCAGCATTTT. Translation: CASRGQIHQPQHF.

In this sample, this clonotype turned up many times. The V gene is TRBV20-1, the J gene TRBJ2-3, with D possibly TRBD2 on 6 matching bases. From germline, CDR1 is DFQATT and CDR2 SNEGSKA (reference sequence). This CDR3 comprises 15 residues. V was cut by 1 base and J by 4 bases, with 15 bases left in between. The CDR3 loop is CSARGGTSRADTQYF. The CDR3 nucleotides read TGCAGTGCTAGAGGCGGGACTTCGAGGGCAGATACGCAGTATTTT.

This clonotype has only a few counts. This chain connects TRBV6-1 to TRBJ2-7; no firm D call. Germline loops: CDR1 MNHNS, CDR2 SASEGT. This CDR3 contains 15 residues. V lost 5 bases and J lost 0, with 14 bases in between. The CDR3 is CASSRTTGGSYEQYF. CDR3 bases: TGTGCCAGCAGTCGAACGACCGGTGGCTCCTACGAGCAGTACTTC.

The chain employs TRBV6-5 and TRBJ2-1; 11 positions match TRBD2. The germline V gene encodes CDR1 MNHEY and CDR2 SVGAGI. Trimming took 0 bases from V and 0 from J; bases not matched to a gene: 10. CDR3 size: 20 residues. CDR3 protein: CASSYSTSGGPQYSYNEQFF. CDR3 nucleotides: TGTGCCAGCAGTTACTCTACTAGCGGGGGCCCACAATACTCCTACAATGAGCAGTTCTTC.

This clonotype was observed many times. Written as DNA, the CDR3 is TGTGCCAGCAGCTCACGGGACGGCCTCAATCAGCCCCAGCATTTT. Amino acids: CASSSRDGLNQPQHF. The chain is built from TRBV7-8 and TRBJ1-5; a weak D match, TRBD1 (5 bases). The ends were cut back, 4 bases at V and 3 bases at J, with 13 bases in the middle. CDR1 and CDR2 from the germline V gene are SGHVS and FQNEAQ. The CDR3 covers 15 residues.

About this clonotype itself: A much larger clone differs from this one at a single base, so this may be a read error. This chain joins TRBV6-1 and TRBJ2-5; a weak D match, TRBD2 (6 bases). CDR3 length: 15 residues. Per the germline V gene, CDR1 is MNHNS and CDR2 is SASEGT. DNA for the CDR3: TGTGCCAGCACCTCGTATGGAGGGGCACAAGGGACCCAGTACTTC. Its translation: CASTSYGGAQGTQYF.

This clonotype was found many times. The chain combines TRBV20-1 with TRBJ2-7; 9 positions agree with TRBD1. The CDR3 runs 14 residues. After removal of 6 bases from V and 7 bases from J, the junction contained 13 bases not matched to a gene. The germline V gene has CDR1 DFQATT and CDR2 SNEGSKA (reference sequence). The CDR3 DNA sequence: TGCAGTGCCCCGTCCCGGGACAGGGTGAGGGAGCAGTACTTC. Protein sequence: CSAPSRDRVREQYF.

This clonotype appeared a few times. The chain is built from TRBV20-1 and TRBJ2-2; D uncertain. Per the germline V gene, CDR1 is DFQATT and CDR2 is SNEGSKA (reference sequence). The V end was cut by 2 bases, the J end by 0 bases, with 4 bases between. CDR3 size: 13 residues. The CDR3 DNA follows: TGCAGTGCTAGACTAGCGAACACCGGGGAGCTGTTTTTT. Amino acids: CSARLANTGELFF.

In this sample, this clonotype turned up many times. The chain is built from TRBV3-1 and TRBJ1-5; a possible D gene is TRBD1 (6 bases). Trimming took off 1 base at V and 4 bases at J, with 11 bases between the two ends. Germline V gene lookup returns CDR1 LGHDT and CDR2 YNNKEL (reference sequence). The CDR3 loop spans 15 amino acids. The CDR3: CASSQASQGNQPQHF. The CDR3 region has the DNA TGTGCCAGCAGCCAAGCTTCACAGGGAAATCAGCCCCAGCATTTT.

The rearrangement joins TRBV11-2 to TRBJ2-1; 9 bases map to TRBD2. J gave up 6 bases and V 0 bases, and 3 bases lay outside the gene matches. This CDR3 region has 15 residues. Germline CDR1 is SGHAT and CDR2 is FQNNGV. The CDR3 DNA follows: TGTGCCAGCAGCTTAGATGGCGGGGGGGCCAATGAGCAGTTCTTC. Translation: CASSLDGGGANEQFF.

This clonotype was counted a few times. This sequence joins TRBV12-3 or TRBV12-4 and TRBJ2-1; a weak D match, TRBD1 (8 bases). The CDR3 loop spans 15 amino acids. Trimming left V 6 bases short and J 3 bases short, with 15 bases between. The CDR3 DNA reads TGTGCCAGCAGGGACACAGGGGGGGGCTACAATGAGCAGTTCTTC. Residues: CASRDTGGGYNEQFF.

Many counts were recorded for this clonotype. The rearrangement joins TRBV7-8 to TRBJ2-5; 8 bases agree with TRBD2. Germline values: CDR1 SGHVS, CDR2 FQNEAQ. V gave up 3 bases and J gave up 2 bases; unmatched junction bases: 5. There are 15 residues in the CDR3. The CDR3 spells CASSLIGGVQETQYF. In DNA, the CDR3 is TGTGCCAGCAGCTTGATCGGGGGGGTTCAAGAGACCCAGTACTTC.

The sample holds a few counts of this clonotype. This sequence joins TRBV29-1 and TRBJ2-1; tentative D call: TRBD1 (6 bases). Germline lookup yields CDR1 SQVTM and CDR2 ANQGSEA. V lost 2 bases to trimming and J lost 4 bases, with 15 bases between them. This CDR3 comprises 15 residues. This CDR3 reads CSVETSGQIYNEQFF. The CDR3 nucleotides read TGCAGCGTTGAAACTTCTGGACAGATTTACAATGAGCAGTTCTTC.

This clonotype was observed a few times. The CDR3: CASSQEGPPPLFF. In nucleotides, the CDR3 is TGTGCCAGCAGCCAAGAGGGCCCTCCACCACTGTTTTTT. The chain couples TRBV3-1 to TRBJ1-4, with D unclear. This CDR3 region has 13 residues. The ends were cut back, 0 bases at V and 13 bases at J, with 12 bases in the middle. Germline CDR1 is LGHDT and CDR2 is YNNKEL (reference sequence). The full variable domain, its missing parts supplied by reference TRBV3-1 and TRBJ1-4, is DTAVSQTPKYLVTQMGNDKSIKCEQNLGHDTMYWYKQDSKKFLKIMFSYNNKELIINETVPNRFSPKSPDKAHLNLHINSLELGDSAVYFCASSQEGPPPLFFGSGTQLSVL.

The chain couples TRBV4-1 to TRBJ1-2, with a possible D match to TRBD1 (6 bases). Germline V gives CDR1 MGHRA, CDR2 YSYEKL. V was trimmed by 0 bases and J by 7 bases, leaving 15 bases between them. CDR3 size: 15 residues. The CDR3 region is CASSQDHREVCGYTF. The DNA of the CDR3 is TGCGCCAGCAGCCAAGATCACAGGGAGGTCTGTGGCTACACCTTC.

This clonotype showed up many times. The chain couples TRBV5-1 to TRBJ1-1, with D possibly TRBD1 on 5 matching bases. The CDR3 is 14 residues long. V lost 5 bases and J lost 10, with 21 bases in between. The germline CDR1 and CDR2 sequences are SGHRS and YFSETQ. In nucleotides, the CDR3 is TGCGCCAGCAGTTCAACCGGGACTGCCTACGGAGCTTTCTTT. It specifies CASSSTGTAYGAFF. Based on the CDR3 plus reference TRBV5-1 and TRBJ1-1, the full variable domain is KAGVTQTPRYLIKTRGQQVTLSCSPISGHRSVSWYQQTPGQGLQFLFEYFSETQRNKGNFPGRFSGRQFSNSRSEMNVSTLELGDSALYLCASSSTGTAYGAFFGQGTRLTVV.